This T cell receptor beta chain was found in a study of human T cells and chemical hapten exposure. The study's findings and limits: TCRs above 1 in 1000 frequency did not change with DPC sensitization.

TCRdb itself ran the RACE reads through MiXCR, one entry per CDR3 protein. The sample shows about 82,000 distinct CDR3 sequences, 5% to 8.5% of them seen only once. Time point here: patch test 2, 6 weeks after DPC sensitization. Treatment here: therapeutic diphenylcyclopropenone sensitization with weekly scalp DPC. With regard to this clonotype: Antigen: not known.

Germline CDR1 ENHRY, CDR2 SYGVKD. V was shortened by 4 bases and J by 4 bases, with 13 bases between the two germline ends. This CDR3 has 14 residues. V is TRBV10-3 and J is TRBJ1-1, with D tentatively TRBD1 (6 bases). The receptor's source is a woman aged 30 to 39 with alopecia areata. Some clones in this sample may be carry-over from other donors' samples. The sequences come from whole blood, collected in connection with sensitization to the hapten diphenylcyclopropenone (DPC). CDR3 in amino acids: CAISGGDISTEAFF. The CDR3 nucleotides are TGTGCCATCAGTGGGGGGGACATTTCCACTGAAGCTTTCTTT.